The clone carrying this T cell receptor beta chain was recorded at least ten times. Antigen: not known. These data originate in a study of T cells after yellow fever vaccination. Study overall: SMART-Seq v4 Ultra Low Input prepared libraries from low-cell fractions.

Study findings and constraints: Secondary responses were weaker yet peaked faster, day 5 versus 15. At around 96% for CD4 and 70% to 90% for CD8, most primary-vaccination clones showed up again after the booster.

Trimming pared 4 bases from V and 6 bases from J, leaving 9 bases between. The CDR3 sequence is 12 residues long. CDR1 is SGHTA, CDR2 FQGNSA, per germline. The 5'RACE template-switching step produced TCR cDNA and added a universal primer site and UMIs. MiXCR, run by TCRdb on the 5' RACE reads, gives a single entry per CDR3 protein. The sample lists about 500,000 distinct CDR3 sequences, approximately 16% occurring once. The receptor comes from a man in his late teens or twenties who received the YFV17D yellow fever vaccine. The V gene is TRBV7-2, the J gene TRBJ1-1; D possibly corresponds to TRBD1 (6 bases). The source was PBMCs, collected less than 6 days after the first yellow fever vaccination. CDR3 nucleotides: TGTGCCAGCAGCTGGGACACGTCTGAAGCTTTCTTT. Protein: CASSWDTSEAFF.